Each of the 10 T cell receptor beta chains below was sequenced from the same sample in a study of cytomegalovirus exposure and HLA in healthy donors. Vbeta (60) and Jbeta (13) primers were used in the PCR. The assay was immunoSEQ multiplex PCR, and TCRdb's table has in-frame clones only and misses some. The profile shows over 80,000 clones, over 60% of them singletons. Sequenced input: PBMCs. These receptors were taken from a man between 60 and 75 years old in good health and CMV-seropositive.

This clone was detected only once. The chain carries TRBV4-1 and TRBJ1-2; D gene uncertain. Germline CDR1 reads MGHRA; CDR2 reads YSYEKL. V lost 1 base and J lost 2, with 5 bases in between. CDR3 size: 13 residues. CDR3 loop: CASSQAGNYGYTF. The DNA of the CDR3 is TGCGCCAGCAGCCAAGCGGGGAACTATGGCTACACCTTC.

V and J are TRBV10-3 and TRBJ1-4; 7 bases line up with TRBD1. CDR1 is ENHRY and CDR2 is SYGVKD in the germline V gene. J gave up 7 bases and V 2 bases, and 4 bases lay outside the gene matches. The CDR3 is 14 residues long. CDR3 in DNA: TGTGCCATCAGTGAGCAGGGGGGCGGTGAAAAACTGTTTTTT. Its protein product is CAISEQGGGEKLFF.

V gene TRBV19 combines with J gene TRBJ1-4; the match to TRBD1 covers 8 bases. CDR1 LNHDA and CDR2 SQIVND come from the germline V gene (reference sequence). Losses at the gene ends were 6 bases for V and 8 bases for J; bases not matched to a gene: 8. The CDR3 covers 14 residues. CDR3 DNA sequence: TGTGCCAGTAGCTTGGACAGGGTTGGAGAAAAACTGTTTTTT. This codes for CASSLDRVGEKLFF.

This chain links TRBV27 with TRBJ2-3; 9 positions agree with TRBD1. The CDR3 contains 16 residues. Germline values: CDR1 MNHEY, CDR2 SMNVEV (reference sequence). Losses at the gene ends were 4 bases for V and 8 bases for J; bases not matched to a gene: 13. This chain's CDR3 is CASSYRGLYPQGTQYF. The CDR3 DNA is TGTGCCAGCAGTTACAGGGGGCTCTACCCCCAGGGTACGCAGTATTTT.

The chain has TRBV13 and TRBJ2-5; 9 bases map to TRBD2. Germline CDR1 reads PRHDT; CDR2 reads FYEKMQ (reference sequence). The CDR3 is made up of 16 amino acids. V shed 1 base and J 2 bases; nucleotides not matched to a gene: 5. The CDR3 coding sequence is TGTGCCAGCAGCTTAGTTCTTAGCGGGGGACAAGAGACCCAGTACTTC. The encoded protein is CASSLVLSGGQETQYF.

The chain uses TRBV29-1 and TRBJ2-1, with 7 bases matching TRBD2. The V segment lost 7 bases and the J segment 7 bases; nucleotides outside the gene matches: 19. The germline V gene encodes CDR1 SQVTM and CDR2 ANQGSEA. CDR3 length: 16 residues. This CDR3 reads CSGHESGTTPGNEQFF. Here the CDR3 DNA reads TGCAGCGGCCACGAGTCCGGGACTACCCCCGGAAATGAGCAGTTCTTC.

The CDR3 DNA is TGTGCCAGCAGTTACGGCCCCACCCTCTCTGGAAACACCATATATTTT. This codes for CASSYGPTLSGNTIYF. The rearrangement links TRBV6-5 to TRBJ1-3; unclear D gene. Germline V gene data show CDR1 as MNHEY and CDR2 as SVGAGI. CDR3 length equals 16 residues. Trimming removed 2 bases from V and 0 bases from J, with 11 bases in between.

The gene calls are TRBV5-1 and TRBJ1-4; 8 bases line up with TRBD1. This CDR3 region has 15 residues. Germline CDR1 reads SGHRS; CDR2 reads YFSETQ. J gave up 8 bases and V 0 bases, and 6 bases lay outside the gene matches. The chain's CDR3 is CASSLVGQEYEKLFF. The CDR3 DNA reads as TGCGCCAGCAGCTTGGTGGGACAGGAGTACGAAAAACTGTTTTTT.

The genes are TRBV28 and TRBJ2-3; 8 bases are a match to TRBD1. Germline loops: CDR1 MDHEN, CDR2 SYDVKM. Trimming at V came to 5 bases and at J to 5 bases, leaving 6 bases not matched to a gene. There are 14 residues in the CDR3. Here the CDR3 reads CASSKDRAGDTQYF. The DNA for the CDR3 is TGTGCCAGCAGTAAGGACAGGGCCGGAGATACGCAGTATTTT.

The chain uses TRBV13 and TRBJ2-7; possibly TRBD1 for D (6 bases). This CDR3 region has 14 residues. V was trimmed by 5 bases and J by 1 base, leaving 12 bases between them. Per the germline V gene, CDR1 is PRHDT and CDR2 is FYEKMQ (reference sequence). CDR3 sequence: CASSANRVSYEQYF. The DNA of the CDR3 is TGTGCCAGCAGCGCTAACAGGGTATCCTACGAGCAGTACTTC.